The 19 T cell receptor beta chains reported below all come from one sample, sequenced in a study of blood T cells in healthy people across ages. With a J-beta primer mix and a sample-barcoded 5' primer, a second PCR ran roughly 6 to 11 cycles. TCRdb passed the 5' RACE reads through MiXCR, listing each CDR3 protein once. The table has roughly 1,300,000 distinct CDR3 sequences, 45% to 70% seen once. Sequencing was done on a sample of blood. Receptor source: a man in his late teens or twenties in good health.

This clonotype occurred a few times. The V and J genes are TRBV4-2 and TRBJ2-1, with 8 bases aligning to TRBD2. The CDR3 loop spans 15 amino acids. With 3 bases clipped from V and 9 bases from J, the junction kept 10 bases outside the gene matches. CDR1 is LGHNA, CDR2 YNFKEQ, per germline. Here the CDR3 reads CASSQPTGGAGEQFF. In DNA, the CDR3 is TGTGCCAGCAGCCAGCCCACCGGGGGGGCTGGTGAGCAGTTCTTC.

The CDR3 DNA follows: TGTGCCATCAGTGGCGAGAGTGGAGGGCTCAAGCAGACCCAGTACTTC. Amino acids: CAISGESGGLKQTQYF. The chain employs TRBV10-3 and TRBJ2-5; D possibly corresponds to TRBD2 (6 bases). Germline V lookup: CDR1 ENHRY, CDR2 SYGVKD. V was cut by 4 bases and J by 6 bases, with 21 bases left in between. This CDR3 is built from 16 residues.

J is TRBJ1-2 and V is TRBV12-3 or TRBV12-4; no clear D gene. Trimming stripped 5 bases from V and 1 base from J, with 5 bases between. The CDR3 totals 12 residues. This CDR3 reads CASSENNYGYTF. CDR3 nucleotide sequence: TGTGCCAGCAGTGAAAATAACTATGGCTACACCTTC.

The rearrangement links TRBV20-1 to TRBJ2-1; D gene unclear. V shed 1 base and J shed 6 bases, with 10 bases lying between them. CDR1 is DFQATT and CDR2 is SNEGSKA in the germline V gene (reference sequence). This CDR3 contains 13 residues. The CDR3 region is CSARAVRFNEQFF. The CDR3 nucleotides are TGCAGTGCTAGAGCCGTCCGCTTCAATGAGCAGTTCTTC.

The CDR3 DNA follows: TGCGCCAGCAGCCAAGATTTGGGACAACAGTTACCTTACAATGAGCAGTTCTTC. Amino acid sequence: CASSQDLGQQLPYNEQFF. This chain connects TRBV4-1 to TRBJ2-1, with D perhaps matching TRBD1 (6 bases). The V gene's germline CDR1 is MGHRA and CDR2 YSYEKL. This CDR3 is 18 amino acids long. Deletions cut 0 bases from V and 4 bases from J, with 19 bases between.

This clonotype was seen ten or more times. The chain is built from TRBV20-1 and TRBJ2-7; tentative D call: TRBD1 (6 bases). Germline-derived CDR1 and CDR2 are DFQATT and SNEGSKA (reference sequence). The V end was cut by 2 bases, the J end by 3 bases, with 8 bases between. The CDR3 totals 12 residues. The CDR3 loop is CSARTDSYEQYF. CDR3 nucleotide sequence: TGCAGTGCTAGAACGGACAGCTACGAGCAGTACTTC.

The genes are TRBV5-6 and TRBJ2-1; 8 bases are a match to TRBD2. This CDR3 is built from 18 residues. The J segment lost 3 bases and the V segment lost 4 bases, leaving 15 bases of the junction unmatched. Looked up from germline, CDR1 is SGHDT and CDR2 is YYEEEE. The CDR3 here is CASSAGPRREGLYNEQFF. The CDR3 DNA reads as TGTGCCAGCAGCGCCGGGCCCAGACGGGAGGGCCTCTACAATGAGCAGTTCTTC. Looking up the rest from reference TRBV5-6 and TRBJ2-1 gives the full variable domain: DAGVTQSPTHLIKTRGQQVTLRCSPKSGHDTVSWYQQALGQGPQFIFQYYEEEERQRGNFPDRFSGHQFPNYSSELNVNALLLGDSALYLCASSAGPRREGLYNEQFFGPGTRLTVL.

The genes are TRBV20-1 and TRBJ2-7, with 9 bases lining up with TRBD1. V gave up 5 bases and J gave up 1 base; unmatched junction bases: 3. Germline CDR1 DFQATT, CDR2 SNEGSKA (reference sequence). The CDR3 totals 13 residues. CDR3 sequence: CSAWDRESYEQYF. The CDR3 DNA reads TGCAGTGCTTGGGACAGGGAATCCTACGAGCAGTACTTC.

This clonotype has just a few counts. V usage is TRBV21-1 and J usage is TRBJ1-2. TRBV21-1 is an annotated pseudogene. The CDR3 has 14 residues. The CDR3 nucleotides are TGTGCCAGCAGCAAACTGACAGCCAAATATGGCTACACCTTC. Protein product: CASSKLTAKYGYTF.

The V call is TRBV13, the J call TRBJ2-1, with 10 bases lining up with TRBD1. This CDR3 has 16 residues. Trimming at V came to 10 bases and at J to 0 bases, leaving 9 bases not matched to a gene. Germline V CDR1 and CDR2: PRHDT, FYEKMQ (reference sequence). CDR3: CAIRQGASSSYNEQFF. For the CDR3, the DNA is TGTGCCATACGACAGGGGGCGTCGAGCTCCTACAATGAGCAGTTCTTC. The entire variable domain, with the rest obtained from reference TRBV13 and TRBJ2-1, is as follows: AAGVIQSPRHLIKEKRETATLKCYPIPRHDTVYWYQQGPGQDPQFLISFYEKMQSDKGSIPDRFSAQQFSDYHSELNMSSLELGDSALYFCAIRQGASSSYNEQFFGPGTRLTVL.

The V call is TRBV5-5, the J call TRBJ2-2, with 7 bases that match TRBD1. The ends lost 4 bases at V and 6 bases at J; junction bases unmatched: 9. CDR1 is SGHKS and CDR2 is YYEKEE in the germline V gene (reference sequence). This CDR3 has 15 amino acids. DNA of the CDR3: TGTGCCAGCAGCCAAGCCGGGACAGTGGCCGGGGAGCTGTTTTTT. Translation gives CASSQAGTVAGELFF.

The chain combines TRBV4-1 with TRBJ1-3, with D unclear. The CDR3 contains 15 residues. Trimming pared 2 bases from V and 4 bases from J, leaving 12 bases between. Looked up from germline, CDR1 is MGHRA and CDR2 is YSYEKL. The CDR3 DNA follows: TGCGCCAGCAGCCAATCACCTAATAGGGGAAACACCATATATTTT. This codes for CASSQSPNRGNTIYF.

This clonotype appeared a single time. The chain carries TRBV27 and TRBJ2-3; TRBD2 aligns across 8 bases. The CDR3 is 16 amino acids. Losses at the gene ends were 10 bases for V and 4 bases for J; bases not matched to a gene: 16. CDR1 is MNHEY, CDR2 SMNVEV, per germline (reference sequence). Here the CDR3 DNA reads TGTGCCAACGGCTCGGGGGGGGCCGAGTATCCAGATACGCAGTATTTT. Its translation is CANGSGGAEYPDTQYF.

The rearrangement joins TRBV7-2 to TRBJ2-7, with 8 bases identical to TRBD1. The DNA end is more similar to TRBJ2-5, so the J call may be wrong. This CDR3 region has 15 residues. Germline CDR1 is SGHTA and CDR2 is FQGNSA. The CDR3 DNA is TGTGCCAGCAGCTTCAACACAGGGGGGCAAGAGACCCAGTACTTC. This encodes CASSFNTGGQETQYF.

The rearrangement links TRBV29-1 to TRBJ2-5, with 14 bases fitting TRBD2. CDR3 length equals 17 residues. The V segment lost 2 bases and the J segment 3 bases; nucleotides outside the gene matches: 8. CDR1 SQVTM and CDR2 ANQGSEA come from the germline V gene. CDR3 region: CSVEWLATSGREETQYF. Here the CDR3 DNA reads TGCAGCGTTGAATGGCTGGCGACTAGCGGGAGGGAAGAGACCCAGTACTTC.

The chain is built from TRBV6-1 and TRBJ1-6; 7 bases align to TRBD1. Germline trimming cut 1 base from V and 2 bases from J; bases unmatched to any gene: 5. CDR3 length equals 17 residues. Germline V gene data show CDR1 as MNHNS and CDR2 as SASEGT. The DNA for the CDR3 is TGTGCCAGCAGTGAAGGACAGGGAGGGACCTATAATTCACCCCTCCACTTT. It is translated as CASSEGQGGTYNSPLHF.

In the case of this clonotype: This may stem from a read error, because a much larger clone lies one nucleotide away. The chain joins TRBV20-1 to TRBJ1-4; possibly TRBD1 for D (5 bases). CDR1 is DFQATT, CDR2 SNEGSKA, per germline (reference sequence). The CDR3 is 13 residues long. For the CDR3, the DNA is TGCGGTGCTGGTCACGGGGCGGGTGAAAAACTGTTTTTT. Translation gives CGAGHGAGEKLFF.

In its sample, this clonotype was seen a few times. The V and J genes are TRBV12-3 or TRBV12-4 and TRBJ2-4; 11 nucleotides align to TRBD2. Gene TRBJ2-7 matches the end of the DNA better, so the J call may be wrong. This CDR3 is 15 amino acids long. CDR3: CASSARLAGPSEQYF. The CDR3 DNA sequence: TGTGCCAGCAGCGCTCGACTAGCGGGACCCAGCGAGCAGTACTTC.

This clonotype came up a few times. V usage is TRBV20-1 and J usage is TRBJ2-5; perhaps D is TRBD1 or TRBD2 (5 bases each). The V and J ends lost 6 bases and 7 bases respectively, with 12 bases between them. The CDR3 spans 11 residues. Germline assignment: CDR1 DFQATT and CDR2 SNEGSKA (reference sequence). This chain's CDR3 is CSARGTATQYF. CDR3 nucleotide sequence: TGCAGTGCGAGGGGCACCGCGACCCAGTACTTC.